This passage covers 29 T cell receptor beta chains from one sample sequenced in a study of B cell selection in AIRE deficiency (dated by TCRdb to between 2018 and 2020). Library preparation employed the immunoSEQ multiplex PCR assay. The table was pulled from immuneACCESS by TCRdb, which kept in-frame rearrangements only. Such tables lose some clones; where checked, under half of the loss comes from unresolved V genes, and the rest has no known cause. This sample has over 20,000 clones in its table, and 95% to 98% of those were observed once. Together, the top ten hold about 0.2% of the sample. Conventional CD4 T cells were sorted as cells that were CD4+CD127+. What was sequenced was conventional CD4+ T cells sorted from PBMCs. The receptors here all came from a human donor with AIRE deficiency.

This clone has a handful of counts. The chain combines TRBV19 with TRBJ1-2, with a tentative D call TRBD1 (5 bases). The CDR3 covers 12 residues. Germline CDR1 LNHDA, CDR2 SQIVND (reference sequence). Trimming stripped 9 bases from V and 2 bases from J, with 10 bases between. The CDR3 DNA sequence: TGTGCCAGCCGGACACTAAACTATGGCTACACCTTC. This encodes CASRTLNYGYTF. Looking up the rest from reference TRBV19 and TRBJ1-2 gives the full variable domain: DGGITQSPKYLFRKEGQNVTLSCEQNLNHDAMYWYRQDPGQGLRLIYYSQIVNDFQKGDIAEGYSVSREKKESFPLTVTSAQKNPTAFYLCASRTLNYGYTFGSGTRLTVV.

CDR3: CASSALAGTSNEQFF. Written as DNA, the CDR3 is TGTGCCAGCAGCGCGCTAGCGGGAACGAGCAATGAGCAGTTCTTC. The chain has TRBV9 and TRBJ2-1, with TRBD2 identical over 9 bases. Trimming removed 3 bases from V and 6 bases from J; junction bases left unmatched: 7. Germline V lookup: CDR1 SGDLS, CDR2 YYNGEE. The CDR3 runs to 15 residues.

CDR3 sequence reads: CASRWTSGRDGETQYF. CDR3 nucleotide sequence: TGTGCCAGCAGATGGACTAGCGGGAGGGATGGGGAGACCCAGTACTTC. This chain uses TRBV2 with TRBJ2-5, with 15 nucleotides matching TRBD2. Germline CDR1 reads SNHLY; CDR2 reads FYNNEI. V shed 6 bases and J 5 bases; nucleotides not matched to a gene: 7. This CDR3 has 16 residues.

The chain carries TRBV6-5 and TRBJ2-1; 7 positions agree with TRBD2. The CDR3 runs 15 residues. Trimming took 0 bases from V and 4 from J; bases not matched to a gene: 3. Germline lookup yields CDR1 MNHEY and CDR2 SVGAGI. CDR3 sequence reads: CASSYSGGGYNEQFF. In nucleotides, the CDR3 is TGTGCCAGCAGTTACTCGGGGGGGGGATACAATGAGCAGTTCTTC.

This chain links TRBV6-4 with TRBJ1-1; D is ambiguous. Deletions cut 6 bases from V and 1 base from J, with 12 bases between. The CDR3 extends over 14 amino acids. Germline V gene data show CDR1 as MRHNA and CDR2 as SNTAGT. Here the CDR3 reads CASRLRAENTEAFF. In DNA, the CDR3 is TGTGCCAGCAGACTAAGGGCAGAGAACACTGAAGCTTTCTTT.

The chain joins TRBV7-9 to TRBJ2-3; 8 nucleotides match TRBD2. V lost 3 bases and J lost 3; bases outside the gene matches: 8. CDR1 SEHNR and CDR2 FQNEAQ come from the germline V gene (reference sequence). The CDR3 consists of 16 residues. CDR3 in amino acids: CASSFGTGGPTDTQYF. The CDR3 DNA sequence: TGTGCCAGCAGCTTCGGGACGGGAGGGCCGACAGATACGCAGTATTTT.

The V call is TRBV28, the J call TRBJ2-3; TRBD1 matches at 7 bases. The length of the CDR3 is 15 residues. The trim removed 5 bases at V and 3 bases at J, leaving 8 bases unmatched. The V gene's germline CDR1 is MDHEN and CDR2 SYDVKM. This chain's CDR3 is CASSTWTGGTDTQYF. The CDR3 DNA reads as TGTGCCAGCAGTACCTGGACAGGAGGTACAGATACGCAGTATTTT.

This chain joins TRBV4-2 and TRBJ2-5; 14 bases line up with TRBD2. Per the germline V gene, CDR1 is LGHNA and CDR2 is YNFKEQ. The CDR3 is 18 residues long. Losses at the gene ends were 4 bases for V and 5 bases for J; bases not matched to a gene: 12. For the CDR3, the DNA is TGTGCCAGCAGCCCCCACCTCGGACTAGCGGGAGGTCGGGAGACCCAGTACTTC. The encoded protein is CASSPHLGLAGGRETQYF.

The V and J genes are TRBV5-1 and TRBJ2-5; D is unclear. Germline CDR1 and CDR2: SGHRS and YFSETQ. The CDR3 is 13 amino acids. Trimming took 0 bases from V and 4 from J, leaving 7 bases between them. The DNA of the CDR3 is TGCGCCAGCAGCTTGGATCAGAGAGAGACCCAGTACTTC. It codes for CASSLDQRETQYF. Combining the CDR3 with reference TRBV5-1 and TRBJ2-5 gives the whole variable domain KAGVTQTPRYLIKTRGQQVTLSCSPISGHRSVSWYQQTPGQGLQFLFEYFSETQRNKGNFPGRFSGRQFSNSRSEMNVSTLELGDSALYLCASSLDQRETQYFGPGTRLLVL.

The rearrangement uses TRBV19 and TRBJ2-5; 8 bases match TRBD1. After removal of 4 bases from V and 5 bases from J, the junction contained 3 bases not matched to a gene. CDR3 length equals 13 residues. Germline V gives CDR1 LNHDA, CDR2 SQIVND (reference sequence). The CDR3 is CASSRQGWETQYF. Written as DNA, the CDR3 is TGTGCCAGTAGTAGACAGGGGTGGGAGACCCAGTACTTC.

The chain uses TRBV11-3 and TRBJ2-1, with TRBD2 as a possible D gene (5 bases). The CDR3 contains 15 residues. Germline CDR1 is SGHNT and CDR2 is YENEEA. The V gene lost 3 bases and the J gene lost 0 bases, with 9 bases spanning the gap. CDR3 sequence: CASSFERTSYNEQFF. Written as DNA, the CDR3 is TGTGCCAGCAGCTTTGAGCGGACCTCCTACAATGAGCAGTTCTTC.

The V call is TRBV7-2, the J call TRBJ2-7; TRBD1 or TRBD2 may be the D gene (5 bases each). Germline CDR1 reads SGHTA; CDR2 reads FQGNSA. With 0 bases removed from V and 2 bases from J, the gap between germline ends came to 17 bases. The CDR3 is 17 residues long. DNA for the CDR3: TGTGCCAGCAGCTTAGCGTCGTGGGACGGATTCCCCTACGAGCAGTACTTC. It translates to CASSLASWDGFPYEQYF.

The chain is built from TRBV10-3 and TRBJ1-1; possibly TRBD1 for D (6 bases). The CDR3 contains 14 residues. CDR1 and CDR2 (germline): ENHRY, SYGVKD. V dropped 1 base and J dropped 7 bases, with 13 bases sitting between them. The CDR3 loop is CAISEFEQGSEAFF. DNA for the CDR3: TGTGCCATCAGTGAGTTTGAACAGGGAAGTGAAGCTTTCTTT.

The chain has TRBV6-6 and TRBJ2-7; D remains unclear. This CDR3 spans 14 amino acids. The germline gives CDR1 MNHNY, CDR2 SVGAGI (reference sequence). V dropped 2 bases and J dropped 0 bases, with 8 bases sitting between them. The CDR3 region is CASSYGVLSYEQYF. In DNA form, the CDR3 reads TGTGCCAGCAGTTACGGGGTCCTCTCCTACGAGCAGTACTTC.

The chain uses TRBV30 and TRBJ2-5; 8 bases map to TRBD1. Germline values: CDR1 GTSNPN, CDR2 SVGIG (reference sequence). The ends lost 5 bases at V and 5 bases at J; junction bases unmatched: 10. The CDR3 runs 14 residues. The DNA of the CDR3 is TGTGCCTGGGAACTCAGGGGGCTCGGGGAGACCCAGTACTTC. The encoded protein is CAWELRGLGETQYF.

J is TRBJ2-7 and V is TRBV4-2; 10 bases line up with TRBD2. The CDR3 spans 16 residues. V lost 0 bases, J lost 4 bases, and 6 bases stayed unmatched. CDR1 is LGHNA, CDR2 YNFKEQ, per germline. The CDR3 loop reads CASSQESSGSSYEQYF. In DNA form, the CDR3 reads TGTGCCAGCAGCCAAGAATCTAGCGGGAGTTCTTACGAGCAGTACTTC.

The CDR3 coding sequence is TGTGCCAGCTCACCACCGTGGCGGGAGGGCCGCGGGGAGCTGTTTTTT. It translates to CASSPPWREGRGELFF. J is TRBJ2-2 and V is TRBV18, with 9 bases that match TRBD2. There are 16 residues in the CDR3. With V trimmed by 0 bases and J by 7 bases, 6 bases remained unmatched. The V gene's germline CDR1 is KGHSH and CDR2 LQKENI.

The chain links TRBV29-1 to TRBJ2-3, with TRBD2 matching over 11 bases. CDR1 and CDR2 from the germline V gene are SQVTM and ANQGSEA. The CDR3 length is 15 residues. The V segment lost 4 bases and the J segment 1 base; nucleotides outside the gene matches: 4. CDR3 bases: TGCAGCGTTGGAGGGGGACTAGCGGGCACAGATACGCAGTATTTT. It yields the protein CSVGGGLAGTDTQYF.

This chain joins TRBV6-6 and TRBJ1-1, with D tentatively TRBD1 (6 bases). Germline assignment: CDR1 MNHNY and CDR2 SVGAGI (reference sequence). V was shortened by 7 bases and J by 2 bases, with 8 bases between the two germline ends. CDR3 length: 12 residues. The CDR3 nucleotides are TGTGCCAGCACAGGGGCCAACACTGAAGCTTTCTTT. This encodes CASTGANTEAFF.

The rearrangement links TRBV2 to TRBJ2-1, with D maybe TRBD2 (5 bases). Looked up from germline, CDR1 is SNHLY and CDR2 is FYNNEI. The ends were cut back, 3 bases at V and 0 bases at J, with 9 bases in the middle. The CDR3 is 15 amino acids. CDR3 sequence: CASSESGSSYNEQFF. Here the CDR3 DNA reads TGTGCCAGCAGTGAGTCGGGAAGCTCCTACAATGAGCAGTTCTTC.

This chain connects TRBV15 to TRBJ2-4; 10 nucleotides agree with TRBD1. V lost 5 bases, J lost 0 bases, and 7 bases stayed unmatched. Looked up from germline, CDR1 is LNHNV and CDR2 is YYDKDF (reference sequence). This CDR3 comprises 17 residues. CDR3 sequence: CATSGDRGTAAKNIQYF. The CDR3 region has the DNA TGTGCCACCAGCGGGGACAGGGGTACGGCAGCCAAAAACATTCAGTACTTC. Drawing the rest from reference TRBV15 and TRBJ2-4, the complete variable domain is DAMVIQNPRYQVTQFGKPVTLSCSQTLNHNVMYWYQQKSSQAPKLLFHYYDKDFNNEADTPDNFQSRRPNTSFCFLDIRSPGLGDTAMYLCATSGDRGTAAKNIQYFGAGTRLSVL.

The chain is built from TRBV19 and TRBJ1-2; 7 bases match TRBD1. CDR1 and CDR2 (germline): LNHDA, SQIVND (reference sequence). Losses at the gene ends were 5 bases for V and 7 bases for J; bases not matched to a gene: 7. This CDR3 is built from 13 residues. The CDR3 reads CASSVDRVGGYTF. CDR3 sequence (DNA): TGTGCCAGTAGTGTCGACAGGGTCGGTGGCTACACCTTC. Using reference TRBV19 and TRBJ1-2 for the parts outside the CDR3, the full variable domain is DGGITQSPKYLFRKEGQNVTLSCEQNLNHDAMYWYRQDPGQGLRLIYYSQIVNDFQKGDIAEGYSVSREKKESFPLTVTSAQKNPTAFYLCASSVDRVGGYTFGSGTRLTVV.

V is TRBV9 and J is TRBJ1-5; D is perhaps TRBD1 (5 bases). Germline CDR1 and CDR2: SGDLS and YYNGEE. With 6 bases removed from V and 2 bases from J, the gap between germline ends came to 9 bases. The CDR3 length is 13 residues. The CDR3 DNA sequence: TGTGCCAGCAACCGGGACGGCAATCAGCCCCAGCATTTT. Amino acid sequence: CASNRDGNQPQHF.

V usage is TRBV5-5 and J usage is TRBJ2-7; 7 bases match TRBD1. CDR1 and CDR2 (germline): SGHKS, YYEKEE (reference sequence). The CDR3 is 14 amino acids. The ends lost 0 bases at V and 2 bases at J; junction bases unmatched: 2. The CDR3 DNA follows: TGTGCCAGCAGCTTGGCCGGGACAGCCTACGAGCAGTACTTC. It specifies CASSLAGTAYEQYF.

The V call is TRBV4-1, the J call TRBJ2-7; 10 positions match TRBD2. The germline gives CDR1 MGHRA, CDR2 YSYEKL. The length of the CDR3 is 16 residues. Trimming at V came to 2 bases and at J to 0 bases, leaving 4 bases not matched to a gene. Here the CDR3 reads CASSQRLAGTSYEQYF. DNA for the CDR3: TGCGCCAGCAGCCAACGACTAGCGGGCACCTCCTACGAGCAGTACTTC.

The chain recombines TRBV6-1 with TRBJ1-3; tentatively, D is TRBD1 (5 bases). This CDR3 contains 16 residues. Germline lookup yields CDR1 MNHNS and CDR2 SASEGT. V shed 4 bases and J shed 3 bases, with 16 bases lying between them. CDR3 protein: CASSVTRQLVGNTIYF. The CDR3 nucleotides are TGTGCCAGCAGTGTTACGAGACAGCTCGTTGGAAACACCATATATTTT.

The chain joins TRBV4-1 to TRBJ2-5; TRBD2 aligns across 10 bases. The CDR3 spans 17 residues. Trimming took 1 base from V and 5 from J; bases not matched to a gene: 10. Germline CDR1 and CDR2: MGHRA and YSYEKL. The DNA of the CDR3 is TGCGCCAGCAGCCAAGGACTGGCTAGCGGGAGCTGGGAGACCCAGTACTTC. It is translated as CASSQGLASGSWETQYF.

The rearrangement links TRBV10-3 to TRBJ2-5; 8 nucleotides line up with TRBD2. Germline V lookup: CDR1 ENHRY, CDR2 SYGVKD. The CDR3 extends over 17 amino acids. Unmatched junction bases numbered 11, after V lost 0 bases and J lost 5 bases. The CDR3 DNA is TGTGCCATCAGTGAGTCAAAAGCGGGAGTGTTTGGGGAGACCCAGTACTTC. Its translation: CAISESKAGVFGETQYF.

The gene calls are TRBV5-1 and TRBJ2-4; TRBD2 aligns across 8 bases. The germline gives CDR1 SGHRS, CDR2 YFSETQ. Trimming at V came to 1 base and at J to 7 bases, leaving 10 bases not matched to a gene. The CDR3 length is 16 residues. The CDR3 DNA reads TGCGCCAGCAGCTTGACGGAACCGGGACTAGGGAACATTCAGTACTTC. Translation: CASSLTEPGLGNIQYF.